This TCR beta chain was recorded in a study of T cells in Graves' hyperthyroidism and ophthalmopathy (dated by TCRdb to between 2018 and 2020). At the level of the whole study: Peripheral blood was collected at initial diagnosis, before any treatment. The approximately 98 discovery patients were randomly divided into training and test sets at a 7:3 ratio. The paper reports TCR Vbeta CDR3 sequencing of approximately 140 peripheral blood samples: some 41 ophthalmopathy, some 80 hyperthyroidism and approximately 17 progressor patients. The study also compared thyroid tissue and blood T-cell repertoires from more than 5 Graves' hyperthyroidism patients. Prospective prediction of ophthalmopathy was tested in an independent validation cohort consisting of some 20 hyperthyroidism patients and some 16 patients who later progressed to ophthalmopathy. After sampling, hyperthyroidism patients received methimazole starting at 30 mg daily, and ophthalmopathy patients received high-dose intravenous methylprednisolone. To identify TCR V-J signatures that set the groups apart, the researchers used a discovery cohort of approximately 98 patients, made up of 43 with Graves' ophthalmopathy and 57 with stable Graves' hyperthyroidism.

What the work shows at the level of the full study, not this receptor alone: No statistical method was used to set the sample size in advance, and investigators knew the group allocation. A 13 V-J signature model separated ophthalmopathy from stable hyperthyroidism, with roughly 88% sensitivity and roughly 82% specificity in cross-validation and 80%/75% in testing. Most expanded thyroid clonotypes (frequency above 0.001) were also found in blood, which suggests that blood repertoires may mirror thyroid immune responses. During validation, the model predicted progression to ophthalmopathy a median of around six months ahead of onset, with around 71% sensitivity and around 73% specificity.

This clonotype came up many times. The specificity of this receptor is unknown. No much larger clone exists at a distance of one base, and base qualities are not known. TCR beta CDR3 regions were amplified from RNA transcripts. The first round of RT-PCR for the TCR CDR3 was performed with the HTBI primer set and the Qiagen OneStep RT-PCR kit. Libraries were constructed in a second round of multiplex PCR, after which size selection and purification were carried out. The libraries were sequenced on an Illumina HiSeq2000 using paired-end 100 bp reads. The authors' pipeline ran thus. SOAPnuke was used to process the raw data, throwing out any read that contained adapters or uncalled bases, had a mean Phred below 15, or lacked an exact constant-primer or identifier match. High-quality paired reads were merged with COPE v1.2.5, and unique nucleotide sequences were defined as clonotypes. MiTCR v1.1 was used to align the clonotypes against IMGT TRBV, TRBD and TRBJ reference segments. The analysis was restricted to V-J combinations with a frequency above 0.0001, which together covered around 99% of the repertoires. A TCS score was defined as the ratio of F50 (clonal expansion) to E x V (chaos), with BLOSUM62-based TCRdist applied between CDR3 peptides within each V-J. Welch's t-statistics and random forest reduced around 520 V-J features to under 15, which were used in a naive Bayes classifier (R e1071). TCRdb reprocessing: public reads trimmed at Q25 with fastp, clones called with MiXCR, in-frame beta chains kept. All rows with the same CDR3 protein become a single entry with the most common DNA and genes. The authors' filters were not applied to this entry. Within this sample are over 700,000 distinct CDR3 sequences, with under 20% of them counted one time only. The top ten clones comprise over 15% of the sample.

The hyperthyroidism patients were between 18 and 65 years old and newly diagnosed, with a disease duration of less than 2 months. Exclusion was applied to patients with uncontrolled infections, other autoimmune diseases, pregnancy or lactation. Diagnoses relied on clinical symptoms, serum thyroxine and TRAb, thyroid ultrasound and orbital computed tomography. Blood from progressor patients was drawn when they were first diagnosed with hyperthyroidism, before any ophthalmopathy symptoms appeared. Ficoll-Paque density gradient centrifugation was used to isolate PBMCs from 8 to 10 ml of fresh peripheral blood. Progressor patients were initially diagnosed with Graves' hyperthyroidism and developed ophthalmopathy during follow-up. Trizol reagent was used to extract total RNA, and RNA quality was then checked on an Agilent 2100 Bioanalyzer. The germline V gene encodes CDR1 SGHVS and CDR2 FQNEAQ. Its CDR3 holds 15 amino acids, cysteine through phenylalanine. Just CDR3 DNA is preserved here, 45 bases in frame from base 1. Trimming accounts for 5 bases at V and 2 bases at J, while the number of junction bases matched to no gene is 3.

The sequence joins TRBV7-8 to TRBJ2-1, and 10 bases in between align with TRBD2. The sample taken for sequencing was blood. This sequence was found in a woman aged 45 to 65 with Graves' hyperthyroidism that later progressed to Graves' ophthalmopathy. In nucleotides, the sequence is TGTGCCAGCAGCCATGGACTAGCGGCCTACAATGAGCAGTTCTTC. It codes for CASSHGLAAYNEQFF.